A single T cell receptor beta chain is shown here with its context. This entry is derived from a study of shared clonotypes between healthy human individuals. Per the germline V gene, CDR1 is SGHDT and CDR2 is YYEEEE. The ends lost 4 bases at V and 3 bases at J; junction bases unmatched: 3. This CDR3 spans 15 amino acids. In the study's own analysis: Filtering differed for immunoSEQ, which gave only junction sequences without quality scores. This table comes from immunoSEQ multiplex PCR, and its TCRdb copy is limited to in-frame clones, with some not included. The V and J calls and clone size were taken over from that table, and D and trimming were inferred from the DNA. The sample contains about 610,000 clones, 95% to 98% of which appear only once.

The sample was naive CD4+ T cells sorted from blood. Subset: CD45RA+ positively selected. The rearrangement uses TRBV5-6 and TRBJ2-2, with 10 bases aligning to TRBD1. The sequence came from a woman in her twenties or thirties in good health. CDR3: CASSMTGGDTGELFF. Here the CDR3 DNA reads TGTGCCAGCAGCATGACAGGGGGCGACACCGGGGAGCTGTTTTTT.